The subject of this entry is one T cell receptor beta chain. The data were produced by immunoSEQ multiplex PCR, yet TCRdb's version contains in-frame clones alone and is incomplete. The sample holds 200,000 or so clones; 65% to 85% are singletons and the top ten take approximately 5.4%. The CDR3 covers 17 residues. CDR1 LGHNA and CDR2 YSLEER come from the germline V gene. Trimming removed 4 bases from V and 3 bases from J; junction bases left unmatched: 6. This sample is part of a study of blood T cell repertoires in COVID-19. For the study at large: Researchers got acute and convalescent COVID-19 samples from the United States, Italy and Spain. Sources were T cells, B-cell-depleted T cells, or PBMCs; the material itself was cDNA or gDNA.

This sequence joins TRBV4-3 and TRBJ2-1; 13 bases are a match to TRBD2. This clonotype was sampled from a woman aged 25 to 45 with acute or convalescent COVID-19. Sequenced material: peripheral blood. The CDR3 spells CASSPRLAGGDYNEQFF. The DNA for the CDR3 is TGCGCCAGCAGCCCGAGACTAGCGGGGGGAGACTACAATGAGCAGTTCTTC.